This passage covers 30 T cell receptor beta chains from one sample sequenced in a study of spatial heterogeneity in lung cancer. One entry per CDR3 protein results from TCRdb running MiXCR on the 5' RACE reads. The table lists about 45,000 distinct CDR3 sequences, nearly 7% of them singletons. Time point reported: sample taken at primary tumor resection. The source material was PBMCs, sampled at surgery. The source of these receptors is a female donor with early-stage non-small cell lung cancer.

The chain couples TRBV12-3 or TRBV12-4 to TRBJ2-6, with a tentative D call TRBD1 (6 bases). This CDR3 contains 15 residues. Trimming pared 2 bases from V and 4 bases from J, leaving 9 bases between. The CDR3 DNA follows: TGTGCCAGCAGTTTACAGGGGTCCGGGGCCAACGTCCTGACTTTC. It codes for CASSLQGSGANVLTF.

V and J are TRBV5-1 and TRBJ1-1; TRBD1 might be the D (5 bases). Germline V CDR1 and CDR2: SGHRS, YFSETQ. CDR3 length: 16 amino acids. Trimming shortened V by 2 bases and J by 4 bases, and 18 bases separated the two germline ends. The CDR3 loop reads CASSLMMRGLSTEAFF. CDR3 nucleotides: TGCGCCAGCAGCTTAATGATGAGGGGCCTGAGCACTGAAGCTTTCTTT.

This clonotype was detected many times. This chain joins TRBV24-1 and TRBJ2-5; 8 bases line up with TRBD1. Germline CDR1 is KGHDR and CDR2 is SFDVKD. The ends lost 2 bases at V and 4 bases at J; junction bases unmatched: 5. The CDR3 extends over 15 amino acids. The CDR3 nucleotides read TGTGCCACCAGTGATTCAGCCGGGACAGGAGAGACCCAGTACTTC. Its protein product is CATSDSAGTGETQYF.

Comments on this clonotype: A much larger clone sits a single nucleotide away, making a read error possible. The chain has TRBV5-8 and TRBJ2-3; 10 nucleotides match TRBD1. The V and J ends lost 5 bases and 4 bases, in that order; junction bases with no gene match: 10. There are 16 residues in the CDR3. The germline V gene has CDR1 SGHTS and CDR2 YDEGEE. Written as DNA, the CDR3 is TGTGCCAGCAGTTCGGGGGCCGGGACAGGGGCAGATACGCAGTATTTT. Translated, it gives CASSSGAGTGADTQYF. The full variable domain, with the rest looked up from reference TRBV5-8 and TRBJ2-3, is EAGVTQSPTHLIKTRGQQATLRCSPISGHTSVYWYQQALGLGLQFLLWYDEGEERNRGNFPPRFSGRQFPNYSSELNVNALELEDSALYLCASSSGAGTGADTQYFGPGTRLTVL.

The genes are TRBV11-3 and TRBJ1-6; 8 bases fit TRBD1. The germline gives CDR1 SGHNT, CDR2 YENEEA. V lost 3 bases, J lost 8 bases, and 0 bases stayed unmatched. The CDR3 has 13 amino acids. The CDR3 loop reads CASSLTGDSPLHF. CDR3 sequence (DNA): TGTGCCAGCAGCTTGACAGGGGATTCACCCCTCCACTTT.

This clonotype was counted many times. V and J are TRBV2 and TRBJ2-2; D is undetermined. The V gene lost 3 bases and the J gene lost 2 bases, with 7 bases spanning the gap. The CDR3 consists of 14 residues. Germline V gene data show CDR1 as SNHLY and CDR2 as FYNNEI. The CDR3 region is CASSDNGNTGELFF. CDR3 sequence (DNA): TGTGCCAGCAGTGATAACGGAAACACCGGGGAGCTGTTTTTT.

CDR3 sequence reads: CASSMAGQGIGGTEAFF. The CDR3 DNA follows: TGTGCCAGCAGCATGGCGGGACAGGGAATTGGGGGCACTGAAGCTTTCTTT. The chain links TRBV7-3 to TRBJ1-1; 9 bases map to TRBD1. Trimming removed 5 bases from V and 4 bases from J; junction bases left unmatched: 14. Germline V gene sequence: CDR1 SGHTA, CDR2 FQGTGA. This CDR3 is built from 17 residues.

This clonotype was detected many times. The chain combines TRBV4-1 with TRBJ2-7, with D possibly TRBD1 on 5 matching bases. In germline, CDR1 is MGHRA, CDR2 YSYEKL. V lost 4 bases to trimming and J lost 1 base, with 11 bases between them. CDR3 length: 14 amino acids. The CDR3 loop reads CASSLLGLSYEQYF. CDR3 DNA sequence: TGCGCCAGCAGCCTCTTGGGGCTGTCCTACGAGCAGTACTTC.

The J gene is TRBJ1-2, the V gene TRBV28; TRBD1 matches at 8 bases. The CDR3 consists of 16 residues. Germline CDR1 and CDR2: MDHEN and SYDVKM. V lost 8 bases, J lost 2 bases, and 13 bases stayed unmatched. The CDR3 here is CASRVGGTGINYGYTF. DNA for the CDR3: TGTGCCAGCCGAGTAGGAGGGACAGGAATAAACTATGGCTACACCTTC.

This clonotype appeared many times. The chain uses TRBV14 and TRBJ2-4, with 8 bases identical to TRBD1. This CDR3 region has 16 residues. Germline V gene lookup returns CDR1 SGHDN and CDR2 FVKESK. Trimming removed 3 bases from V and 8 bases from J; junction bases left unmatched: 12. In DNA, the CDR3 is TGTGCCAGCAGCCACGGCAGGACAGGGATGGTAGACATTCAGTACTTC. It encodes CASSHGRTGMVDIQYF.

This clonotype was counted at least ten times. The rearrangement uses TRBV20-1 and TRBJ2-1; D may be TRBD1 or TRBD2 (5 bases each). This CDR3 is built from 13 residues. CDR1 and CDR2 from the germline V gene are DFQATT and SNEGSKA (reference sequence). Trimming shortened V by 2 bases and J by 4 bases, and 9 bases separated the two germline ends. In nucleotides, the CDR3 is TGCAGTGCTAGACCGGGACCGTACAATGAGCAGTTCTTC. Protein product: CSARPGPYNEQFF.

This clonotype has at least ten counts. This chain uses TRBV21-1 with TRBJ1-5. TRBV21-1 is recorded as a pseudogene. The CDR3 extends over 17 amino acids. CDR3 coding DNA: TGTGCCAGCAGCAACAACAGGGAGCGGGAGGGCCGGATGCCCCAGCATTTT. Its translation: CASSNNREREGRMPQHF.

This clonotype was counted at least ten times. The chain uses TRBV28 and TRBJ2-3; 9 bases line up with TRBD2. Trimming took 3 bases from V and 5 from J; bases not matched to a gene: 9. The germline V gene encodes CDR1 MDHEN and CDR2 SYDVKM. There are 16 residues in the CDR3. The CDR3 DNA reads TGTGCCAGCAGTTTGGAAGGGAGCGGGGGGAGAGATACGCAGTATTTT. Protein: CASSLEGSGGRDTQYF.

This clonotype occurred many times. The chain couples TRBV7-2 to TRBJ2-3, with 7 bases lining up with TRBD2. With 1 base clipped from V and 2 bases from J, the junction kept 9 bases outside the gene matches. Germline loops: CDR1 SGHTA, CDR2 FQGNSA. CDR3 length: 17 amino acids. CDR3 in DNA: TGTGCCAGCAGCTTAGGTCCTAGCGGCCTGACCACAGATACGCAGTATTTT. Protein sequence: CASSLGPSGLTTDTQYF.

There are many counts of this clonotype. This sequence joins TRBV15 and TRBJ2-1; the match to TRBD1 covers 11 bases. Germline CDR1 LNHNV, CDR2 YYDKDF (reference sequence). The junction had 10 bases not matched to a gene; V was cut back by 5 bases and J by 7 bases. The CDR3 has 16 amino acids. The CDR3 DNA reads as TGTGCCACCAGCCCTCGGGGGGACAGGGGGTGGAATGAGCAGTTCTTC. Protein sequence: CATSPRGDRGWNEQFF.

This clonotype was seen many times. This chain joins TRBV4-1 and TRBJ1-5; unclear D gene. The CDR3 covers 15 residues. In germline, CDR1 is MGHRA, CDR2 YSYEKL. Trimming pared 0 bases from V and 4 bases from J, leaving 10 bases between. The chain's CDR3 is CASSQDWLGNQPQHF. In DNA form, the CDR3 reads TGCGCCAGCAGCCAAGATTGGCTTGGGAATCAGCCCCAGCATTTT.

This clonotype was detected many times. The V call is TRBV4-1, the J call TRBJ1-5, with TRBD1 as a possible D gene (5 bases). Germline V gene sequence: CDR1 MGHRA, CDR2 YSYEKL. CDR3 length: 19 amino acids. V lost 1 base to trimming and J lost 1 base, with 20 bases between them. In nucleotides, the CDR3 is TGCGCCAGCAGCCAAGGATTGGGGCCAAGGGTGGTAAGCAATCAGCCCCAGCATTTT. Amino acids: CASSQGLGPRVVSNQPQHF.

The chain carries TRBV19 and TRBJ1-3; a weak D match, TRBD1 (6 bases). The V end lost 7 bases, the J end lost 1 base, and 20 bases lay between the germline ends. Germline-derived CDR1 and CDR2 are LNHDA and SQIVND (reference sequence). The CDR3 consists of 17 residues. Here the CDR3 DNA reads TGTGCCAGTACTACTAGTGGTGGAGGGGGATCTGGAAACACCATATATTTT. This sequence encodes CASTTSGGGGSGNTIYF.

This clonotype has a count of ten or more. The rearrangement links TRBV3-1 to TRBJ1-4; tentative D call: TRBD1 (5 bases). This CDR3 spans 16 amino acids. V was shortened by 4 bases and J by 3 bases, with 15 bases between the two germline ends. Germline V gives CDR1 LGHDT, CDR2 YNNKEL (reference sequence). As DNA, the CDR3 is TGTGCCAGCAGCCTCGACCAGGGTACGGCTAATGAAAAACTGTTTTTT. Its protein product is CASSLDQGTANEKLFF. Combining the CDR3 with reference TRBV3-1 and TRBJ1-4 gives the whole variable domain DTAVSQTPKYLVTQMGNDKSIKCEQNLGHDTMYWYKQDSKKFLKIMFSYNNKELIINETVPNRFSPKSPDKAHLNLHINSLELGDSAVYFCASSLDQGTANEKLFFGSGTQLSVL.

This clonotype was observed a few times. The chain has TRBV6-2 or TRBV6-3 and TRBJ1-2; weak D call: TRBD1 (6 bases). Germline CDR1 is MNHEY and CDR2 is SVGEGT. V lost 6 bases and J lost 1, with 9 bases in between. The CDR3 contains 13 residues. CDR3 sequence (DNA): TGTGCCAGCAGCCGGGGACATAACTATGGCTACACCTTC. Encoded protein: CASSRGHNYGYTF.

The chain couples TRBV28 to TRBJ1-5; 7 nucleotides line up with TRBD1. Trimming cost V 5 bases and J 3 bases; bases outside gene matches: 10. The germline V gene encodes CDR1 MDHEN and CDR2 SYDVKM. The CDR3 runs 16 residues. The CDR3 sequence: CASSPAGTVNNQPQHF. Written as DNA, the CDR3 is TGTGCCAGCAGTCCGGCCGGGACAGTGAACAATCAGCCCCAGCATTTT.

This clonotype was seen many times. CDR3 DNA sequence: TGTGCCAGCACCCCAGGGGGGGCACGGAGAGAGACCCAGTACTTC. Encoded protein: CASTPGGARRETQYF. The V gene is TRBV11-2, the J gene TRBJ2-5; D may match TRBD1 or TRBD2 (7 bases each). Germline CDR1 SGHAT, CDR2 FQNNGV. There are 15 residues in the CDR3. V was clipped by 7 bases and J by 4 bases, with 19 bases between them.

This clonotype has a single count. The CDR3 nucleotides are TGCAGTGCTAGAGGTATCGGTCAGGTCCTCGACGAGCAGTACTTC. This codes for CSARGIGQVLDEQYF. The chain has TRBV20-1 and TRBJ2-7, with D unresolved. CDR1 is DFQATT, CDR2 SNEGSKA, per germline (reference sequence). Trimming took off 1 base at V and 5 bases at J, with 18 bases between the two ends. The CDR3 loop spans 15 amino acids.

This clonotype occurred a few times. CDR3: CASSRNRAEQFF. CDR3 DNA: TGTGCCAGCAGCCGGAACAGAGCGGAGCAGTTCTTC. The chain links TRBV5-6 to TRBJ2-1; D not certain. This CDR3 has 12 amino acids. V lost 4 bases to trimming and J lost 10 bases, with 12 bases between them. The germline V gene encodes CDR1 SGHDT and CDR2 YYEEEE.

In this sample, this clonotype turned up a few times. V usage is TRBV2 and J usage is TRBJ2-5; no clear D gene. V was shortened by 2 bases and J by 2 bases, with 6 bases between the two germline ends. Germline loops: CDR1 SNHLY, CDR2 FYNNEI. The CDR3 covers 13 residues. The CDR3 region has the DNA TGTGCCAGCAGTGAATGGTGGCAAGAGACCCAGTACTTC. Its protein is CASSEWWQETQYF.

This sequence joins TRBV12-3 or TRBV12-4 and TRBJ1-1; D gene unclear. The CDR3 spans 14 residues. V lost 2 bases and J lost 1, with 8 bases in between. The CDR3, as DNA: TGTGCCAGCAGTTTAAAGGTTAAGAACACTGAAGCTTTCTTT. This sequence encodes CASSLKVKNTEAFF.

In this sample, this clonotype turned up many times. V usage is TRBV7-9 and J usage is TRBJ1-4; D remains unclear. There are 14 residues in the CDR3. Germline V lookup: CDR1 SEHNR, CDR2 FQNEAQ (reference sequence). V was clipped by 2 bases and J by 5 bases, with 9 bases between them. CDR3 protein: CASSLPGGNEKLFF. In DNA, the CDR3 is TGTGCCAGCAGCTTACCGGGTGGGAATGAAAAACTGTTTTTT.

The table lists this clonotype with many counts. The gene calls are TRBV5-1 and TRBJ2-6; D remains ambiguous. The CDR3 totals 16 residues. V lost 4 bases, J lost 2 bases, and 13 bases lay in between. Per the germline V gene, CDR1 is SGHRS and CDR2 is YFSETQ. CDR3 nucleotide sequence: TGCGCCAGCAGCGACAAGAGTTCCACTGGGGCCAACGTCCTGACTTTC. Translated: CASSDKSSTGANVLTF.

This clonotype has at least ten counts. V usage is TRBV27 and J usage is TRBJ2-3; D not certain. The CDR3 runs 15 residues. Trimming left V 2 bases short and J 5 bases short, with 14 bases between. CDR1 is MNHEY and CDR2 is SMNVEV in the germline V gene (reference sequence). CDR3 sequence reads: CASSLPALAKDTQYF. The CDR3 nucleotides read TGTGCCAGCAGTTTACCAGCTCTTGCAAAAGATACGCAGTATTTT.

This clonotype was recorded at least ten times. The V gene is TRBV29-1, the J gene TRBJ1-2, with no clear D. With 5 bases removed from V and 5 bases from J, the gap between germline ends came to 12 bases. The germline V gene encodes CDR1 SQVTM and CDR2 ANQGSEA. The CDR3 is made up of 12 amino acids. The CDR3 bases are TGCAGCGTTTTGGCAGACGGGTATGGCTACACCTTC. This encodes CSVLADGYGYTF.